The 21 T cell receptor beta chains listed next were all sequenced from one sample in a study of Ad26.COV2.S vaccination and SARS-CoV-2 variants. Here immunoSEQ multiplex PCR was the method, and the copy in TCRdb shows in-frame clones only, minus some. The sample yields 410,000 or so clones, 92% seen once. Stated treatment: roughly 18 received Ad26.COV2.S at low or high dose, single or two shots; roughly five received placebo; per-sample allocation not given. Samples analyzed were those drawn on day 63 after the first vaccine or placebo injection. Sequences were derived from peripheral blood, sampled in a trial of Ad26.COV2.S vaccine versus placebo. The receptors come from a person aged 18-60 years who received the Ad26.COV2.S COVID-19 vaccine or a placebo.

The gene calls are TRBV7-9 and TRBJ2-7; D is undetermined. CDR1 and CDR2 (germline): SEHNR, FQNEAQ (reference sequence). The V end was cut by 4 bases, the J end by 5 bases, with 21 bases between. The CDR3 loop spans 16 amino acids. The CDR3 reads CASSYSLGPPTDEQYF. CDR3 coding DNA: TGTGCCAGCAGCTATTCCCTGGGCCCGCCAACCGACGAGCAGTACTTC.

The chain couples TRBV19 to TRBJ1-3; no reliable D call. Germline lookup yields CDR1 LNHDA and CDR2 SQIVND (reference sequence). The germline V and J ends were trimmed by 6 bases and 9 bases, with 15 bases remaining between them. The CDR3 spans 13 residues. This CDR3 is CASRRREAGTIYF. The CDR3 DNA follows: TGTGCCAGTAGGCGCCGGGAGGCTGGCACCATATATTTT.

The chain employs TRBV3-1 (or the pseudogene TRBV3-2) and TRBJ1-1; TRBD1 might be the D (5 bases). Germline assignment: CDR1 LGHDT and CDR2 YNNKEL (reference sequence). This CDR3 contains 15 residues. V lost 1 base to trimming and J lost 0 bases, with 9 bases between them. DNA for the CDR3: TGTGCCAGCAGCCAAGGTATAGGGGTGAACACTGAAGCTTTCTTT. Encoded protein: CASSQGIGVNTEAFF.

V and J are TRBV11-2 and TRBJ1-2, with 7 bases fitting TRBD1. Germline values: CDR1 SGHAT, CDR2 FQNNGV. After removal of 5 bases from V and 3 bases from J, the junction contained 6 bases not matched to a gene. The CDR3 is 14 residues long. This CDR3 is CASSRRTGDYGYTF. CDR3 nucleotide sequence: TGTGCCAGCAGCCGCCGAACAGGGGACTATGGCTACACCTTC. The full variable domain, rest sourced from reference TRBV11-2 and TRBJ1-2, is EAGVAQSPRYKIIEKRQSVAFWCNPISGHATLYWYQQILGQGPKLLIQFQNNGVVDDSQLPKDRFSAERLKGVDSTLKIQPAKLEDSAVYLCASSRRTGDYGYTFGSGTRLTVV.

The chain combines TRBV6-1 with TRBJ1-4; D ambiguous. The V end lost 0 bases, the J end lost 1 base, and 9 bases lay between the germline ends. The CDR3 runs to 16 residues. CDR1 is MNHNS, CDR2 SASEGT, per germline. CDR3 amino acids: CASSEAWVRTNEKLFF. DNA of the CDR3: TGTGCCAGCAGTGAAGCGTGGGTCCGAACTAATGAAAAACTGTTTTTT.

This chain links TRBV28 with TRBJ1-1; 8 positions agree with TRBD1. J lost 8 bases, V lost 5 bases, and 7 bases had no gene match. Germline CDR1 is MDHEN and CDR2 is SYDVKM. The CDR3 length is 13 residues. CDR3 region: CASSRRTGIEAFF. CDR3 coding DNA: TGTGCCAGCAGTCGACGGACAGGGATAGAAGCTTTCTTT. The variable domain in full, with the rest retrieved from reference TRBV28 and TRBJ1-1, is DVKVTQSSRYLVKRTGEKVFLECVQDMDHENMFWYRQDPGLGLRLIYFSYDVKMKEKGDIPEGYSVSREKKERFSLILESASTNQTSMYLCASSRRTGIEAFFGQGTRLTVV.

The chain links TRBV13 to TRBJ1-6, with unresolved D. Germline CDR1 is PRHDT and CDR2 is FYEKMQ (reference sequence). The CDR3 has 16 amino acids. Trimming cost V 0 bases and J 0 bases, with 6 bases left between them. CDR3 residues: CASSLGVSSYNSPLHF. The CDR3 DNA is TGTGCCAGCAGCTTAGGGGTTAGCTCCTATAATTCACCCCTCCACTTT. The whole variable domain, filled in from reference TRBV13 and TRBJ1-6, reads AAGVIQSPRHLIKEKRETATLKCYPIPRHDTVYWYQQGPGQDPQFLISFYEKMQSDKGSIPDRFSAQQFSDYHSELNMSSLELGDSALYFCASSLGVSSYNSPLHFGNGTRLTVT.

This chain connects TRBV5-6 to TRBJ1-1; possible D gene TRBD1, 5 bases. This CDR3 is built from 16 residues. Trimming cost V 0 bases and J 0 bases, with 12 bases left between them. CDR1 SGHDT and CDR2 YYEEEE come from the germline V gene. The CDR3 region has the DNA TGTGCCAGCAGCTTGGGCAGGGTTTTTATGAACACTGAAGCTTTCTTT. Protein sequence: CASSLGRVFMNTEAFF.

The count of this clone is one. This rearrangement joins TRBV6-6 to TRBJ2-7; the D gene is possibly TRBD1 (6 bases). Trimming pared 2 bases from V and 2 bases from J, leaving 10 bases between. Germline-derived CDR1 and CDR2 are MNHNY and SVGAGI (reference sequence). The CDR3 loop spans 14 amino acids. CDR3 region: CASSYGSGAYEQYF. The CDR3 nucleotides read TGTGCCAGCAGTTACGGTTCAGGGGCCTACGAGCAGTACTTC.

The genes are TRBV28 and TRBJ1-3; TRBD1 aligns across 7 bases. Germline V gene sequence: CDR1 MDHEN, CDR2 SYDVKM. The V and J ends lost 3 bases and 2 bases, in that order; junction bases with no gene match: 4. The CDR3 runs to 15 residues. The CDR3 reads CASSFEQGTGNTIYF. The CDR3 DNA reads as TGTGCCAGCAGTTTCGAACAGGGGACTGGAAACACCATATATTTT.

V gene TRBV5-6 combines with J gene TRBJ2-5, with 8 positions matching TRBD1. Germline V CDR1 and CDR2: SGHDT, YYEEEE. The CDR3 has 16 residues. V trimming: 0 bases; J trimming: 4 bases; junction bases outside the gene matches: 8. The CDR3 DNA sequence: TGTGCCAGCAGCTTGGGAGGCCAGGGGGCGGGAGAGACCCAGTACTTC. Protein sequence: CASSLGGQGAGETQYF.

Only one count was recorded for this clone. V is TRBV9 and J is TRBJ1-3, with TRBD1 identical over 8 bases. V shed 4 bases, J shed 2 bases, and the junction held 11 bases outside the gene matches. CDR3 length equals 17 residues. CDR1 and CDR2 from the germline V gene are SGDLS and YYNGEE. DNA for the CDR3: TGTGCCAGCAGCCTCCTCGACAGGGGATCGGCTGGAAACACCATATATTTT. Its translation is CASSLLDRGSAGNTIYF.

This chain links TRBV7-6 with TRBJ2-5; 7 bases line up with TRBD2. V dropped 5 bases and J dropped 5; count of bases not matched to a gene: 11. This CDR3 contains 15 residues. In germline, CDR1 is SGHVS, CDR2 FNYEAQ. The chain's CDR3 is CASSPREGLQETQYF. Written as DNA, the CDR3 is TGTGCCAGCAGCCCTAGGGAGGGGTTGCAGGAGACCCAGTACTTC.

The V gene is TRBV12-5, the J gene TRBJ2-3, with D possibly TRBD2 on 5 matching bases. Germline V gene lookup returns CDR1 LGHNT and CDR2 FRNRAP. CDR3 length: 12 amino acids. Trimming shortened V by 7 bases and J by 2 bases, and 7 bases separated the two germline ends. The CDR3 loop is CASAGNTDTQYF. The CDR3 DNA follows: TGTGCTAGTGCGGGGAACACAGATACGCAGTATTTT.

The chain links TRBV3-1 (or the pseudogene TRBV3-2) to TRBJ2-7; TRBD1 might be the D (6 bases). CDR1 is LGHDT and CDR2 is YNNKEL in the germline V gene (reference sequence). The CDR3 is 15 amino acids. Trimming shortened V by 3 bases and J by 2 bases, and 14 bases separated the two germline ends. The CDR3 coding sequence is TGTGCCAGCAGCCAGACATACGGACAGACCTACGAGCAGTACTTC. Residues: CASSQTYGQTYEQYF.

J is TRBJ2-6 and V is TRBV19, with D maybe TRBD2 (6 bases). The CDR3 has 19 residues. CDR1 is LNHDA and CDR2 is SQIVND in the germline V gene (reference sequence). Trimming stripped 4 bases from V and 2 bases from J, with 21 bases between. The CDR3 loop reads CASSKGGHIGGPGANVLTF. CDR3 sequence (DNA): TGTGCCAGTAGTAAGGGTGGTCATATCGGGGGACCTGGGGCCAACGTCCTGACTTTC. The complete variable domain, with remaining parts taken from reference TRBV19 and TRBJ2-6, reads DGGITQSPKYLFRKEGQNVTLSCEQNLNHDAMYWYRQDPGQGLRLIYYSQIVNDFQKGDIAEGYSVSREKKESFPLTVTSAQKNPTAFYLCASSKGGHIGGPGANVLTFGAGSRLTVL.

This chain uses TRBV28 with TRBJ2-5; D is undetermined. Germline loops: CDR1 MDHEN, CDR2 SYDVKM. The CDR3 contains 10 residues. Trimming took off 4 bases at V and 4 bases at J, with 1 base between the two ends. In DNA, the CDR3 is TGTGCCAGCAGTTCAGAGACCCAGTACTTC. Its translation is CASSSETQYF.

Remarks on this clone: The sample has other DNA sequences that encode this CDR3 too. The chain joins TRBV7-2 to TRBJ2-7; D ambiguous. The CDR3 totals 14 residues. V was shortened by 1 base and J by 2 bases, with 9 bases between the two germline ends. The germline V gene encodes CDR1 SGHTA and CDR2 FQGNSA. The CDR3 sequence: CASSLGLGAYEQYF. CDR3 DNA: TGTGCCAGCAGCTTAGGCCTCGGAGCCTACGAGCAGTACTTC.

The V gene is TRBV7-6, the J gene TRBJ1-5; no definite D call. CDR1 is SGHVS and CDR2 is FNYEAQ in the germline V gene. V was pared by 2 bases and J by 5 bases, with 7 bases between. The CDR3 is made up of 13 amino acids. The CDR3 bases are TGTGCCAGCAGCTTATATCCCGATCAGCCCCAGCATTTT. Its translation is CASSLYPDQPQHF. Complete variable domain (other parts from reference TRBV7-6 and TRBJ1-5): GAGVSQSPRYKVTKRGQDVALRCDPISGHVSLYWYRQALGQGPEFLTYFNYEAQQDKSGLPNDRFSAERPEGSISTLTIQRTEQRDSAMYRCASSLYPDQPQHFGDGTRLSIL.

The CDR3 region has the DNA TGTGCCAGCAGTGAGGCCAGGGGGGACATTCAGTACTTC. It is translated as CASSEARGDIQYF. The chain joins TRBV6-1 to TRBJ2-4; D is perhaps TRBD1 (7 bases). V was pared by 3 bases and J by 8 bases, with 11 bases between. The CDR3 runs to 13 residues. In germline, CDR1 is MNHNS, CDR2 SASEGT.

V usage is TRBV19 and J usage is TRBJ1-5; D may be TRBD1 (5 bases). Germline V gene lookup returns CDR1 LNHDA and CDR2 SQIVND (reference sequence). Trimming pared 7 bases from V and 6 bases from J, leaving 16 bases between. CDR3 length equals 14 residues. CDR3 nucleotides: TGTGCCAGTACCAAATTGCCCGGGGGTCAGCCCCAGCATTTT. Protein product: CASTKLPGGQPQHF.